A single sample gave rise to the 11 T cell receptor beta chains below, sequenced in a study of T cell clonotyping in hematopoietic cell transplantation. Here immunoSEQ multiplex PCR was the method, and the copy in TCRdb shows in-frame clones only, minus some. The sample lists roughly 5,000 clones; approximately 89% were seen once. The material sequenced was peripheral blood mononuclear cells, taken 100 days after allogeneic stem cell transplant. The receptors stem from an older male patient who had an allogeneic stem cell transplant from an unrelated donor, so T cells may come from the graft donor. Some clones in this sample may be carry-over from other donors' samples.

The CDR3 DNA reads TGTGCCAGCAGCCGCAACACCGGACAGCCCTCCTACGAGCAGTACTTC. Its protein product is CASSRNTGQPSYEQYF. V is TRBV4-2 and J is TRBJ2-7; perhaps TRBD1 as D (6 bases). The CDR3 sequence is 16 residues long. V lost 4 bases, J lost 0 bases, and 16 bases lay in between. Germline loops: CDR1 LGHNA, CDR2 YNFKEQ.

The V gene is TRBV5-1, the J gene TRBJ2-1; D not resolved. Trimming shortened V by 0 bases and J by 5 bases, and 3 bases separated the two germline ends. The CDR3 consists of 12 residues. The germline V gene encodes CDR1 SGHRS and CDR2 YFSETQ. The CDR3 sequence is CASSLVNNEQFF. Written as DNA, the CDR3 is TGCGCCAGCAGCTTGGTAAACAATGAGCAGTTCTTC.

J is TRBJ1-2 and V is TRBV28; 7 nucleotides align to TRBD1. This CDR3 region has 14 residues. CDR1 and CDR2 (germline): MDHEN, SYDVKM. J was trimmed by 4 bases and V by 2 bases; bases with no gene match: 4. The CDR3 DNA reads as TGTGCCAGCAGTTTAGACACAGGGGCCTATGGCTACACCTTC. This encodes CASSLDTGAYGYTF.

This chain links TRBV2 with TRBJ2-7; 8 bases align to TRBD1. Losses at the gene ends were 5 bases for V and 2 bases for J; bases not matched to a gene: 5. The CDR3 spans 14 residues. Per germline, CDR1 SNHLY and CDR2 FYNNEI. CDR3 region: CASSPGQDPYEQYF. The CDR3 nucleotides are TGTGCCAGCAGTCCGGGACAGGACCCCTACGAGCAGTACTTC.

The chain recombines TRBV6-6 with TRBJ2-1; D unclear. The length of the CDR3 is 14 residues. The germline CDR1 and CDR2 sequences are MNHNY and SVGAGI (reference sequence). Trimming left V 7 bases short and J 0 bases short, with 10 bases between. The CDR3 here is CASTPDSSYNEQFF. The CDR3 DNA follows: TGTGCCAGCACCCCGGATAGCTCCTACAATGAGCAGTTCTTC.

The chain combines TRBV19 with TRBJ1-2; 9 bases match TRBD1. This CDR3 has 15 amino acids. The germline gives CDR1 LNHDA, CDR2 SQIVND (reference sequence). After removal of 3 bases from V and 3 bases from J, the junction contained 5 bases not matched to a gene. The CDR3: CASSITGGGDYGYTF. Written as DNA, the CDR3 is TGTGCCAGTAGTATCACAGGGGGCGGTGACTATGGCTACACCTTC.

The chain links TRBV28 to TRBJ1-5, with D unclear. V was clipped by 3 bases and J by 7 bases, with 7 bases between them. Germline V gives CDR1 MDHEN, CDR2 SYDVKM. This CDR3 is built from 12 residues. CDR3 nucleotides: TGTGCCAGCAGTTTTAAGTGGCAGCCCCAGCATTTT. It yields the protein CASSFKWQPQHF.

This clone is medium-sized in the sample. The chain is built from TRBV10-3 and TRBJ2-2, with 7 bases lining up with TRBD1. CDR3 size: 15 residues. Per germline, CDR1 ENHRY and CDR2 SYGVKD. V shed 6 bases, J shed 0 bases, and the junction held 4 bases outside the gene matches. The CDR3 sequence: CAISQTGSNTGELFF. Here the CDR3 DNA reads TGTGCCATCAGCCAGACAGGGTCGAACACCGGGGAGCTGTTTTTT.

The chain recombines TRBV10-2 with TRBJ2-1, with D perhaps TRBD1 (6 bases). In germline, CDR1 is WSHSY, CDR2 SAAADI. Trimming removed 4 bases at V and 9 bases at J, with 16 bases between. The CDR3 spans 14 residues. In nucleotides, the CDR3 is TGCGCCAGCAGTGGGCCTAGGACAGATTTTGAGCAGTTCTTC. It specifies CASSGPRTDFEQFF.

This clone is a singleton in its sample. The genes are TRBV5-1 and TRBJ1-1; D perhaps matches TRBD1 (5 bases). CDR1 is SGHRS and CDR2 is YFSETQ in the germline V gene. Trimming took off 0 bases at V and 0 bases at J, with 9 bases between the two ends. The CDR3 consists of 15 residues. CDR3 sequence: CASSLAQGLNTEAFF. The CDR3, as DNA: TGCGCCAGCAGCTTGGCCCAGGGATTGAACACTGAAGCTTTCTTT.

This chain uses TRBV6-5 with TRBJ2-5; perhaps TRBD1 as D (6 bases). CDR3 length: 14 amino acids. Germline V CDR1 and CDR2: MNHEY, SVGAGI. Trimming took off 8 bases at V and 2 bases at J, with 15 bases between the two ends. The CDR3 sequence is CASSRTESQETQYF. CDR3 nucleotide sequence: TGTGCCAGCTCTCGGACAGAGTCACAAGAGACCCAGTACTTC.